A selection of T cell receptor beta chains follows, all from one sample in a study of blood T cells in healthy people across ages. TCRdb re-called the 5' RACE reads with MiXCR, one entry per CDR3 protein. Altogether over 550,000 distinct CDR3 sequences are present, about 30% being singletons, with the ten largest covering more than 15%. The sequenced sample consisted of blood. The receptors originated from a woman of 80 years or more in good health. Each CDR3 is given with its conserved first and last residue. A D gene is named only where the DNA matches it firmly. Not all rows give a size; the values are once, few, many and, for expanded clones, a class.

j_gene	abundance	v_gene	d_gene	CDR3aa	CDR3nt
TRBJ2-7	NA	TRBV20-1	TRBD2	CSAPPSSGTYEQYF	TGCAGTGCCCCCCCGTCTAGCGGCACCTACGAGCAGTACTTC
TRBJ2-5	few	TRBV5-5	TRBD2	CASSLISGGKETQYF	TGTGCCAGCAGCCTAATAAGCGGGGGGAAAGAGACCCAGTACTTC
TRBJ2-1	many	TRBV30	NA	CACIGGGGSSYNEQFF	TGTGCCTGCATAGGGGGGGGCGGTAGCTCCTACAATGAGCAGTTCTTC
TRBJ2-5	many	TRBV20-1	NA	CSANPRGVDETQYF	TGCAGTGCTAACCCCAGAGGAGTCGACGAGACCCAGTACTTC
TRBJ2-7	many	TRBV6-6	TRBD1	CASRSQGERRYEQYF	TGTGCCAGCAGGTCACAGGGGGAACGACGCTACGAGCAGTACTTC
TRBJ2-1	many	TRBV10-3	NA	CAISLTGPGVGEQFF	TGTGCCATCAGTTTGACAGGCCCGGGGGTCGGTGAGCAGTTCTTC
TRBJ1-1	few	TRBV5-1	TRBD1	CASSLQGIRAEAFF	TGCGCCAGCAGCCTACAGGGGATCAGGGCTGAAGCTTTCTTT
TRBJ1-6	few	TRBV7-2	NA	CASSRSGAQLTLHF	TGTGCCAGCAGCCGCAGCGGGGCCCAGTTAACCCTCCACTTT
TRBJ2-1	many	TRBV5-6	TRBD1	CASSQGQASYNEQFF	TGTGCCAGCAGCCAGGGACAGGCTTCGTACAATGAGCAGTTCTTC
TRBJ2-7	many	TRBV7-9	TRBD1	CASSYRDRGIYEQYF	TGTGCCAGCAGCTACCGGGACAGGGGAATCTACGAGCAGTACTTC
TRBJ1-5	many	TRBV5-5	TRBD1	CASSSLTGGSGQPQHF	TGTGCCAGCAGCTCATTGACAGGGGGATCCGGTCAGCCCCAGCATTTT
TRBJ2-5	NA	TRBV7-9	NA	CASSLAGYSYERYF	TGTGCCAGCAGCTTAGCAGGTTATTCCTACGAGCGGTACTTC
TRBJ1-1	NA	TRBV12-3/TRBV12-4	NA	CASSPRAAGAVNTEAFF	TGTGCCAGCAGTCCCCGGGCTGCAGGGGCAGTGAACACTGAAGCTTTCTTT
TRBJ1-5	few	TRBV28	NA	CASTLAHWAEDQPQHF	TGTGCCAGCACCTTGGCCCATTGGGCCGAGGATCAGCCCCAGCATTTT
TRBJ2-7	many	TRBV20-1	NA	CSALTGLRSYEQYF	TGCAGTGCTTTAACGGGACTCCGCTCCTACGAGCAGTACTTC
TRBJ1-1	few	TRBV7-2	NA	CASSLVQGMAEAFF	TGTGCCAGCAGCTTAGTCCAGGGTATGGCTGAAGCTTTCTTT
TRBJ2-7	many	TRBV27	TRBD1	CASTRGQGPTYEQYF	TGTGCCAGCACCCGAGGACAGGGGCCAACCTACGAGCAGTACTTC
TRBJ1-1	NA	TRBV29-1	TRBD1	CSVFRDRYTEAFF	TGCAGCGTTTTCCGGGACAGGTACACTGAAGCTTTCTTT
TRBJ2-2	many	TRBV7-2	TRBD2	CASQRGYTGELFF	TGTGCCAGCCAGCGGGGCTACACCGGGGAGCTGTTTTTT
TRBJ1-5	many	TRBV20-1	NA	CSARPTATHQPQHF	TGCAGTGCTAGGCCGACAGCGACTCATCAGCCCCAGCATTTT
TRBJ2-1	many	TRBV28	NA	CASSSLPSFNEQFF	TGTGCCAGCAGTTCGCTGCCTAGCTTCAATGAGCAGTTCTTC
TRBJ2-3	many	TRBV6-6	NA	CASSLSRGTDTQYF	TGTGCCAGCAGCCTATCCAGGGGCACAGATACGCAGTATTTT
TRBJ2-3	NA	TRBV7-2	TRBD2	CASSFGIAGGPQDTQYF	TGTGCCAGCAGTTTTGGGATCGCGGGGGGGCCCCAAGATACGCAGTATTTT
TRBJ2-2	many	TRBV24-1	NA	CATSAGDTNTGELFF	TGTGCCACCTCGGCAGGGGATACGAACACCGGGGAGCTGTTTTTT
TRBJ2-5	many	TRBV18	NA	CASSPPTRPGTQYF	TGTGCCAGCTCACCACCGACTAGACCGGGGACCCAGTACTTC
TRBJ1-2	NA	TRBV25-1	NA	CASSPPGPNNYGYTF	TGTGCCAGCAGTCCCCCCGGGCCGAATAACTATGGCTACACCTTC
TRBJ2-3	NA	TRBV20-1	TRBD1	CSARLPGQGGDTQYF	TGCAGTGCTAGATTACCGGGACAGGGAGGAGATACGCAGTATTTT
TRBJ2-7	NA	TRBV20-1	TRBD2	CSAPMAGGAYEQYF	TGCAGTGCGCCTATGGCGGGAGGAGCCTACGAGCAGTACTTC
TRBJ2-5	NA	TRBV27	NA	CASSSARRGGMETQYF	TGTGCCAGCAGCTCCGCCCGCAGGGGAGGCATGGAGACCCAGTACTTC
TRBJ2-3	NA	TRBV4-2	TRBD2	CASSVLGSGGAWDTQYF	TGTGCCAGCAGCGTCCTGGGGAGCGGGGGGGCCTGGGATACGCAGTATTTT
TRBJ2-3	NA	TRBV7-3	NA	CASRETGFGDTQYF	TGTGCCAGCAGGGAGACAGGTTTCGGAGATACGCAGTATTTT
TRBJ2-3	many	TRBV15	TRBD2	CATSRAARGTTDTQYF	TGTGCCACCAGCAGAGCGGCGCGGGGGACCACAGATACGCAGTATTTT
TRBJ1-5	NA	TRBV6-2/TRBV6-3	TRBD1	CASSYEDRANQPQHF	TGTGCCAGCAGTTACGAGGACAGGGCCAATCAGCCCCAGCATTTT
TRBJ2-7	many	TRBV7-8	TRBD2	CASSLGGRPYEQYF	TGTGCCAGCAGCCTCGGGGGGAGGCCCTACGAGCAGTACTTC
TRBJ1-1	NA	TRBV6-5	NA	CASSYSNRGQTEAFF	TGTGCCAGCAGTTACTCAAACCGGGGGCAAACTGAAGCTTTCTTT
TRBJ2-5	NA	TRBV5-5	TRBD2	CASSVGLAGYQETQYF	TGTGCCAGCAGCGTGGGACTAGCGGGTTACCAAGAGACCCAGTACTTC
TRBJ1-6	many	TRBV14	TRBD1	CASSQGGMTGIRSPLHF	TGTGCCAGCAGCCAAGGGGGAATGACAGGGATCCGGTCACCCCTCCACTTT
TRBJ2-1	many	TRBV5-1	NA	CASSPGGWDEQFF	TGCGCCAGCAGCCCCGGGGGTTGGGATGAGCAGTTCTTC
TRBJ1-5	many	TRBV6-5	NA	CASSSRGSQPQHF	TGTGCCAGCAGCTCACGAGGAAGTCAGCCCCAGCATTTT
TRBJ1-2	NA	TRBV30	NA	CAWQQETNYGYTF	TGTGCCTGGCAACAGGAGACTAACTATGGCTACACCTTC
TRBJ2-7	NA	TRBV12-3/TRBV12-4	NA	CASSLGQVRANEQYF	TGTGCCAGCAGTTTAGGACAGGTGAGAGCAAATGAGCAGTACTTC
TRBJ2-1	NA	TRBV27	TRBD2	CASSSLAGNEQFF	TGTGCCAGCAGTTCATTAGCGGGCAATGAGCAGTTCTTC
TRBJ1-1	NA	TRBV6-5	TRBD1	CASSPSRTGTEAFF	TGTGCCAGCAGTCCCTCTAGGACAGGCACTGAAGCTTTCTTT
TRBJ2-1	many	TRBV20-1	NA	CSARAASSYNEQFF	TGCAGTGCTAGAGCGGCGAGCTCCTACAATGAGCAGTTCTTC
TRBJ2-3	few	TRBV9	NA	CASSPLYSLDLSGSTDTQYF	TGTGCCAGCAGCCCACTTTACAGTCTTGACTTGAGCGGGAGCACAGATACGCAGTATTTT
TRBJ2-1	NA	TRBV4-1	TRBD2	CASSQALAGNNEQFF	TGCGCCAGCAGCCAAGCGCTAGCGGGTAACAATGAGCAGTTCTTC
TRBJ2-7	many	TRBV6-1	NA	CASSEGRTYEQYF	TGTGCCAGCAGTGAGGGACGGACCTACGAGCAGTACTTC
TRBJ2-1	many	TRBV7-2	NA	CASSLFSGTNEQFF	TGTGCCAGCAGCTTATTTAGCGGAACCAATGAGCAGTTCTTC